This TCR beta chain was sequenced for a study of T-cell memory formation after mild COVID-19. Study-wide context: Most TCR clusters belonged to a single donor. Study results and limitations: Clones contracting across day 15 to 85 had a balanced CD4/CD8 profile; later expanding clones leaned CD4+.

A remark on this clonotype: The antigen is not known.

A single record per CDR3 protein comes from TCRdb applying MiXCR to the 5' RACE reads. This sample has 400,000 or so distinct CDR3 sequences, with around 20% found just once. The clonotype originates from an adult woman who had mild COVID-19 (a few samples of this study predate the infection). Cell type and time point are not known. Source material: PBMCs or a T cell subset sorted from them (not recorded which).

CDR3 DNA sequence: TGTGCCAGCAGTTTACCCACTGAAGCTTTCTTT. The encoded protein is CASSLPTEAFF. The chain combines TRBV12-3 or TRBV12-4 with TRBJ1-1, with unresolved D. The CDR3 covers 11 residues. Trimming removed 2 bases from V and 4 bases from J, with 2 bases in between.